The clone carrying this T cell receptor beta chain appeared a few times. The data derive from a study of blood T cell repertoires in COVID-19. About the study: Researchers got acute and convalescent COVID-19 samples from the United States, Italy and Spain. Nucleic acid was either cDNA or gDNA, and it came from T cells, B-cell-depleted T cells, or PBMCs.

Original handling: Amplification with reference gene primers provided the estimates of nucleated cell counts. This table comes from immunoSEQ multiplex PCR, and its TCRdb copy is limited to in-frame clones, with some not included. V and J calls and clone size are given by that table; D and trimming were obtained from the DNA. The sample lists fewer than 150,000 clones, around 86% occurring once. Germline assignment: CDR1 MNHEY and CDR2 SVGEGT. Trimming removed 6 bases from V and 2 bases from J, with 13 bases in between. The CDR3 covers 15 residues. The sample consisted of peripheral blood. The clonotype originates from a woman between 45 and 65 years old who had recovered from COVID-19. The chain has TRBV6-2 or TRBV6-3 and TRBJ2-2; D is ambiguous. The CDR3 spells CASSSQTYNTGELFF. CDR3 DNA: TGTGCCAGCAGCTCGCAAACTTATAACACCGGGGAGCTGTTTTTT.